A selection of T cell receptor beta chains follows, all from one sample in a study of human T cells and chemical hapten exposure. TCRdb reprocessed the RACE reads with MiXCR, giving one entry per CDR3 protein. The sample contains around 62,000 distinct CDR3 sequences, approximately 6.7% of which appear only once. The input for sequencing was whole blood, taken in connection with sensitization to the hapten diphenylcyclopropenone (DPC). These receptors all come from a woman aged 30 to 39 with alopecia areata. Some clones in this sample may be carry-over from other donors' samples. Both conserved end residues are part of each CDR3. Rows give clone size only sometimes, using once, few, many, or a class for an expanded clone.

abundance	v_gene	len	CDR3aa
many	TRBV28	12	CASSLSGYGYTF
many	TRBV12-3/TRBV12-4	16	CASSSSAGGRSDTQYF
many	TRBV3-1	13	CASSQDSHNEQFF
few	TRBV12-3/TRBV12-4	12	CASQWGYYGDTF
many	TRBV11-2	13	CASSLVQQETQYF
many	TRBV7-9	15	CASSLAVSGVTTIYF
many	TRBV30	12	CALDAGRGEAFF
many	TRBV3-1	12	CASSQDGGGYTF
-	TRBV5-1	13	CASSLGQNEKLFF
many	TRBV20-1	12	CSANRQSYEQYF
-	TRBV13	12	CASSRTKGTQYF